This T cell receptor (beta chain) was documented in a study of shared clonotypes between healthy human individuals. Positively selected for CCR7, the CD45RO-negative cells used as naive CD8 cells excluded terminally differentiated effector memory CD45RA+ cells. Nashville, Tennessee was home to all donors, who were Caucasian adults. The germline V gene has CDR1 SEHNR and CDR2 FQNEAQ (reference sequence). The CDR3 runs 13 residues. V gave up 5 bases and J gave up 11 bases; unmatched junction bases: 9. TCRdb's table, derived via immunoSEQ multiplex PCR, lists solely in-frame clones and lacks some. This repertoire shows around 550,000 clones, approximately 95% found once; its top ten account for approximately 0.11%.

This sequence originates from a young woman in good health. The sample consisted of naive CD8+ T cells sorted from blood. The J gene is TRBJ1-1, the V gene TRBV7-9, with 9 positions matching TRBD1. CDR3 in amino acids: CASSQTGGDGAFF. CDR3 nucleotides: TGTGCCAGCAGCCAAACAGGGGGCGATGGGGCTTTCTTT.